This paragraph covers one T cell receptor beta chain sequence. The antigen remains unidentified. Germline CDR1 is SEHNR and CDR2 is FQNEAQ (reference sequence). The CDR3 runs 15 residues. Trimming took 2 bases from V and 1 from J, leaving 11 bases between them. This record belongs to a study of T cells in localized non-small cell lung cancer. Findings and limits, study-wide: Researchers found a median 57 of the top 100 tumor clones in adjacent lung. Investigators sequenced only a single tumor region, leaving heterogeneity possible.

Assay used: immunoSEQ multiplex PCR; TCRdb lists only in-frame clones, some missing. The table has about 75,000 clones, 65% to 85% seen once; the top ten hold 8.5% to 10%. Here the sequenced sample was peripheral blood, taken before any cancer treatment. This chain connects TRBV7-9 to TRBJ2-5, with D tentatively TRBD1 (6 bases). The receptor's source is a female donor older than 55 with stage I lung adenocarcinoma. CDR3 bases: TGTGCCAGCAGCTTAAGGACAGAATTCCAAGAGACCCAGTACTTC. The encoded protein is CASSLRTEFQETQYF.